The T cell receptor beta chain described here comes from a study of cytomegalovirus exposure and HLA in healthy donors. About the study: Some 200 million T cells yielded 117 million unique TCR beta sequences, as an earlier analysis found.

Broader study findings: The authors later found TCR association rates varying by HLA locus, with DRB1 most and HLA-C fewest.

As concerns this clone: Its antigen is unknown.

The V and J ends lost 2 bases and 8 bases respectively, with 16 bases between them. The CDR3 runs 15 residues. Germline V gene data show CDR1 as LNHNV and CDR2 as YYDKDF (reference sequence). With 60 Vbeta and 13 Jbeta primers, the PCR was carried out. The assay was immunoSEQ multiplex PCR, and TCRdb's table has in-frame clones only and misses some. The table records approximately 150,000 clones, about 79% of them present only once. The sequence was collected from a male donor in good health and CMV-seronegative. The sequenced material came from PBMCs. The gene calls are TRBV15 and TRBJ2-1; weak D call: TRBD1 (5 bases). The CDR3 sequence: CATSRHSREGDEQFF. In nucleotides, the CDR3 is TGTGCCACCAGCAGACATTCCAGGGAAGGGGATGAGCAGTTCTTC.